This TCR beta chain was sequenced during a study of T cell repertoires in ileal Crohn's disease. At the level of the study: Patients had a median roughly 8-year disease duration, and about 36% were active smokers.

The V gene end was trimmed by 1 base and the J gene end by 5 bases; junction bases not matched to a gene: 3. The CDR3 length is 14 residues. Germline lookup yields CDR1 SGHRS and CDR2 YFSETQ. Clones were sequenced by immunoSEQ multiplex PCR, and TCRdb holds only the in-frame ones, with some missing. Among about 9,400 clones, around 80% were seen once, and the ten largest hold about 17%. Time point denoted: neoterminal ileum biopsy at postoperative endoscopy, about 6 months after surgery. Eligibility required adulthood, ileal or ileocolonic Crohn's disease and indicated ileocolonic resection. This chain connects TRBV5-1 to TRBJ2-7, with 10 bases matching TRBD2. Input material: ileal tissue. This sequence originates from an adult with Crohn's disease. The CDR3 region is CASSLPSGRDEQYF. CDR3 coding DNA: TGCGCCAGCAGCTTGCCTAGCGGGAGAGACGAGCAGTACTTC.